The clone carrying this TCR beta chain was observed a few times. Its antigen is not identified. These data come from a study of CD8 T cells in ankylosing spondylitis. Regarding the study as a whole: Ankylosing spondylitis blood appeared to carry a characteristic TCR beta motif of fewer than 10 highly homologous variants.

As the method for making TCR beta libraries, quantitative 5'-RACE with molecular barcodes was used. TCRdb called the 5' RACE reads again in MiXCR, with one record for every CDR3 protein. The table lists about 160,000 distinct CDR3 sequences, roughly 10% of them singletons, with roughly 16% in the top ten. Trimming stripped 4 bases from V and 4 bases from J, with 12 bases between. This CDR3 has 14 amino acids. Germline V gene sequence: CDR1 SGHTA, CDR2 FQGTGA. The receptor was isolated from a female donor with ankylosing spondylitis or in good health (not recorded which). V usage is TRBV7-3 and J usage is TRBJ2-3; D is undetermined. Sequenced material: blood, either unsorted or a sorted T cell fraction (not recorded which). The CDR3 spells CASSSGPGPDTQYF. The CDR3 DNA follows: TGTGCCAGCAGCTCGGGTCCTGGACCAGATACGCAGTATTTT.